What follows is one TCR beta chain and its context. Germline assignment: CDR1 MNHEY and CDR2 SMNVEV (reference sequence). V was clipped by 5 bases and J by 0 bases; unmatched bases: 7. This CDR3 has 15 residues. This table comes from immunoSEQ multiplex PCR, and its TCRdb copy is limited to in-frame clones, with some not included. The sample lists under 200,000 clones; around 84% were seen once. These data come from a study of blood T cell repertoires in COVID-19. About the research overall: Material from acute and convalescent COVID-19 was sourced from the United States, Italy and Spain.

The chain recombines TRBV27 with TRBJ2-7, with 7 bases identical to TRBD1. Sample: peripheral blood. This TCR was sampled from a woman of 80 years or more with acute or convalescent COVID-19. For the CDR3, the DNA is TGTGCCAGCAGTCTTCGGACAGGTAGCTCCTACGAGCAGTACTTC. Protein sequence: CASSLRTGSSYEQYF.